This T cell receptor (beta chain) is drawn from a study of T cell responses to AZD1222 COVID-19 vaccine. Findings and limits, study-wide: Donors, mostly white British, included more females; clonal diversity was possibly underestimated.

Turning to this clone: Its specificity is unknown.

V dropped 0 bases and J dropped 8 bases, with 11 bases sitting between them. The CDR3 runs 13 residues. Germline V gene sequence: CDR1 GTSNPN, CDR2 SVGIG (reference sequence). TCRdb's copy holds only in-frame clones and misses some; the assay was immunoSEQ multiplex PCR. The profile shows 150,000 to 180,000 clones, over 85% of them singletons. The V gene is TRBV30, the J gene TRBJ1-3; maybe TRBD1 (5 bases). The receptor was isolated from an adult in good health. The sequenced sample was peripheral blood, obtained on day 0 of AZD1222 vaccination. This chain's CDR3 is CAWSVQGGYTIYF. For the CDR3, the DNA is TGTGCCTGGAGTGTGCAGGGAGGATACACCATATATTTT.